This T cell receptor (beta chain) was recovered during a study of human T cells and chemical hapten exposure. Study at large: Patch tests containing 0.01% DPC, applied to the upper back, were read at 6 days.

The sample's time point: patch test 3, about 24 weeks after DPC sensitization. Described treatment: therapeutic diphenylcyclopropenone sensitization with weekly scalp DPC. Germline V gives CDR1 SGHTA, CDR2 FQGNSA. The CDR3 covers 13 residues. Trimming left V 3 bases short and J 3 bases short, with 6 bases between. A word on this clonotype: Just one base apart from a much larger clone, this may be a read error.

For the library, individual cDNA molecules each received unique molecular identifiers. TCRdb called the RACE reads again in MiXCR, with one record for every CDR3 protein. The table includes about 200,000 distinct CDR3 sequences, 20% to 25% detected once. The chain is built from TRBV7-2 and TRBJ2-1, with D possibly being TRBD1 (5 bases). Sequenced here: whole blood, sampled in connection with sensitization to the hapten diphenylcyclopropenone (DPC). This TCR derives from a woman aged 35 to 49 with alopecia areata. Some clones in this sample may be carry-over from other donors' samples. The CDR3 nucleotides are TGTGCCAGCAGCTTGGACAACTACAATGAGCAGTTCTTC. This gives the protein CASSLDNYNEQFF.